A single T cell receptor beta chain is shown here with its context. Its antigen is unidentified. The sample comes from a study of cytomegalovirus exposure and HLA in healthy donors. Overall study findings and caveats: Rare sequences made up most TCRs, while some public TCRs were found in many donors.

The PCR was carried out with 60 Vbeta primers and 13 Jbeta primers. Method: immunoSEQ multiplex PCR; TCRdb's copy keeps in-frame clones and lacks some. The sample records around 160,000 clones, roughly 80% being singletons. The CDR3 is 13 residues long. The V end was cut by 5 bases, the J end by 4 bases, with 10 bases between. Germline V CDR1 and CDR2: SGHAT, FQNNGV. Nobody recorded the CMV serostatus of this donor. Sequenced material: PBMCs. The receptor was derived from a human donor in good health. The chain has TRBV11-2 and TRBJ2-3; no definite D call. CDR3 bases: TGTGCCAGCAGCCCCCAGTCTGCAGATACGCAGTATTTT. It codes for CASSPQSADTQYF.